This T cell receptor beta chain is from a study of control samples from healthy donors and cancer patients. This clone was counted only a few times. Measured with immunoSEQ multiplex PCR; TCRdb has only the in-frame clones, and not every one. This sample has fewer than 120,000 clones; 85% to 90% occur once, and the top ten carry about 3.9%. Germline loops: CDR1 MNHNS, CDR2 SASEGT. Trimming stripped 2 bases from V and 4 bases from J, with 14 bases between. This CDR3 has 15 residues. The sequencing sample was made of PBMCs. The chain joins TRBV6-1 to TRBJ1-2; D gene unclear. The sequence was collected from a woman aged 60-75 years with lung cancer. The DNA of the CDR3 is TGTGCCAGCAGTGAATACTTTAGCACAAGCTATGGCTACACCTTC. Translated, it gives CASSEYFSTSYGYTF.